Each of the 17 T cell receptor beta chains below was sequenced from the same sample in a study of patients with pleural tuberculosis. From the reads, TCRdb called clonotypes with MiXCR, one entry per CDR3 protein. The profile shows approximately 50,000 distinct CDR3 sequences, about 7.3% of them singletons. The source is a human donor with pleural tuberculosis.

Many counts were recorded for this clonotype. This sequence joins TRBV7-2 and TRBJ2-1, with unresolved D. Looked up from germline, CDR1 is SGHTA and CDR2 is FQGNSA. Trimming cost V 2 bases and J 7 bases, with 12 bases left between them. There are 14 residues in the CDR3. As DNA, the CDR3 is TGTGCCAGCAGCTTATCGGCAGGTGGGAATGAGCAGTTCTTC. It codes for CASSLSAGGNEQFF.

This clonotype was observed many times. J is TRBJ1-1 and V is TRBV11-2; D is unclear. The CDR3 is 15 amino acids. V gave up 0 bases and J gave up 1 base, with 9 bases separating them. Germline CDR1 reads SGHAT; CDR2 reads FQNNGV. The CDR3 region is CASSLDPDENTEAFF. In DNA, the CDR3 is TGTGCCAGCAGCTTAGATCCGGATGAGAACACTGAAGCTTTCTTT.

The sample holds many counts of this clonotype. The germline gene is not matched at one end of the junction; a read error may be the cause. The chain uses TRBV5-1 and TRBJ2-3; D uncertain. Germline V gives CDR1 SGHRS, CDR2 YFSETQ. The CDR3 contains 12 residues. CDR3 protein: CASSFTADTQYF. DNA for the CDR3: TGTGCCAGCAGTTTCACGGCAGATACGCAGTATTTT.

The chain links TRBV2 to TRBJ2-3; 9 bases are a match to TRBD2. The J segment lost 0 bases and the V segment lost 7 bases, leaving 5 bases of the junction unmatched. Germline lookup yields CDR1 SNHLY and CDR2 FYNNEI. This CDR3 comprises 15 residues. The DNA for the CDR3 is TGTGCCAGCACGAGGCGGGAGGGGAGCACAGATACGCAGTATTTT. Encoded protein: CASTRREGSTDTQYF. Drawing the rest from reference TRBV2 and TRBJ2-3, the complete variable domain is EPEVTQTPSHQVTQMGQEVILRCVPISNHLYFYWYRQILGQKVEFLVSFYNNEISEKSEIFDDQFSVERPDGSNFTLKIRSTKLEDSAMYFCASTRREGSTDTQYFGPGTRLTVL.

This chain uses TRBV5-4 with TRBJ2-1; D is undetermined. Germline V gene data show CDR1 as SGHNT and CDR2 as YYREEE (reference sequence). The germline V and J ends were trimmed by 0 bases and 6 bases, with 10 bases remaining between them. This CDR3 region has 14 residues. The CDR3 loop reads CASSLGFIANEQFF. The CDR3, as DNA: TGTGCCAGCAGCTTGGGGTTTATAGCCAATGAGCAGTTCTTC.

This clonotype appeared many times. The gene calls are TRBV7-8 and TRBJ1-5, with a tentative D call TRBD1 (5 bases). Germline CDR1 is SGHVS and CDR2 is FQNEAQ. This CDR3 has 14 residues. Trimming took off 5 bases at V and 7 bases at J, with 15 bases between the two ends. The CDR3 nucleotides read TGTGCCAGCAGCCCAGGAAGGGGAGAGCAGCCCCAGCATTTT. Translating gives CASSPGRGEQPQHF.

This clonotype was observed many times. V and J are TRBV6-2 or TRBV6-3 and TRBJ1-2; D is perhaps TRBD1 (6 bases). Germline assignment: CDR1 MNHEY and CDR2 SVGEGT. V shed 7 bases and J shed 0 bases, with 12 bases lying between them. The CDR3 loop spans 14 amino acids. This chain's CDR3 is CASTLDRTNYGYTF. The CDR3 DNA follows: TGTGCCAGCACTTTGGACAGAACTAACTATGGCTACACCTTC.

The V and J genes are TRBV29-1 and TRBJ2-4, with TRBD2 matching 12 bases. After removal of 4 bases from V and 8 bases from J, the junction contained 6 bases not matched to a gene. The CDR3 covers 14 residues. Germline loops: CDR1 SQVTM, CDR2 ANQGSEA. The CDR3 loop reads CSVASGRAEDIQYF. The DNA for the CDR3 is TGCAGCGTTGCTAGCGGGAGGGCCGAGGACATTCAGTACTTC.

At least ten counts were recorded for this clonotype. The chain recombines TRBV28 with TRBJ1-2, with 7 bases matching TRBD1. Germline CDR1 is MDHEN and CDR2 is SYDVKM. V shed 5 bases and J 6 bases; nucleotides not matched to a gene: 15. This CDR3 comprises 16 residues. CDR3 in DNA: TGTGCCAGCAGTATATTGCGGGGGACCAGGGGGAATGGCTACACCTTC. This encodes CASSILRGTRGNGYTF.

Concerning this clonotype itself: Since a much larger clone is just one base distant, this may be a read error. The chain links TRBV18 to TRBJ1-3; D is ambiguous. The CDR3 extends over 14 amino acids. CDR1 KGHSH and CDR2 LQKENI come from the germline V gene. CDR3 bases: TGTGCCTGCTCACCGGGGAGCTCTGGAAACACCATATATTTT. It translates to CACSPGSSGNTIYF.

This clonotype showed up many times. This sequence joins TRBV28 and TRBJ1-2; no definite D call. This CDR3 region has 14 residues. The V gene lost 7 bases and the J gene lost 0 bases, with 12 bases spanning the gap. The germline CDR1 and CDR2 sequences are MDHEN and SYDVKM. The CDR3 reads CASKGRGANYGYTF. The CDR3, as DNA: TGTGCCAGCAAAGGTAGAGGAGCTAACTATGGCTACACCTTC.

This clonotype was found many times. V and J are TRBV20-1 and TRBJ2-5; no clear D. The CDR3 is made up of 12 amino acids. CDR1 is DFQATT, CDR2 SNEGSKA, per germline (reference sequence). The V and J ends lost 2 bases and 2 bases respectively, with 6 bases between them. The CDR3 DNA reads TGCAGTGCTAGAAACAGACAAGAGACCCAGTACTTC. The encoded protein is CSARNRQETQYF.

As to this clonotype: A read error is possible here, since a much larger clone lies one base away. This chain uses TRBV10-3 with TRBJ1-1, with TRBD1 matching over 7 bases. Per the germline V gene, CDR1 is ENHRY and CDR2 is SYGVKD. V shed 8 bases, J shed 3 bases, and the junction held 6 bases outside the gene matches. CDR3 length: 13 amino acids. The CDR3 region is CAIGPTGDTEAFF. In DNA form, the CDR3 reads TGTGCCATCGGTCCCACAGGGGACACTGAAGCTTTCTTT.

This clonotype was seen ten or more times. This sequence joins TRBV12-3 or TRBV12-4 and TRBJ1-2; TRBD1 matches at 8 bases. CDR3 length equals 15 residues. The trim removed 1 base at V and 4 bases at J, leaving 5 bases unmatched. CDR3 residues: CASSLVQGGGYGYTF. In DNA, the CDR3 is TGTGCCAGCAGTTTAGTACAGGGGGGAGGCTATGGCTACACCTTC.

The sample holds many counts of this clonotype. This chain uses TRBV4-2 with TRBJ2-5, with TRBD1 matching 11 bases. Trimming removed 3 bases from V and 7 bases from J; junction bases left unmatched: 4. The CDR3 extends over 14 amino acids. CDR1 LGHNA and CDR2 YNFKEQ come from the germline V gene. The CDR3 loop is CASSQGQGEGTQYF. DNA for the CDR3: TGTGCCAGCAGCCAGGGACAGGGGGAAGGGACCCAGTACTTC.

This clonotype was found many times. V is TRBV12-3 or TRBV12-4 and J is TRBJ2-5; 10 bases agree with TRBD1. V was pared by 6 bases and J by 1 base, with 5 bases of the junction left unmatched. The CDR3 length is 15 residues. The CDR3 DNA reads TGTGCCAGCAGATCGACAGGGGGCCTCCAAGAGACCCAGTACTTC. It encodes CASRSTGGLQETQYF.

The sample holds many counts of this clonotype. The chain couples TRBV27 to TRBJ1-2; the match to TRBD1 covers 7 bases. The germline V gene has CDR1 MNHEY and CDR2 SMNVEV (reference sequence). There are 15 residues in the CDR3. V was clipped by 6 bases and J by 4 bases; unmatched bases: 11. CDR3 bases: TGTGCCAGCAGGAGTGGTGGGCAGGGGGGCTATGGCTACACCTTC. It translates to CASRSGGQGGYGYTF.